The TCR beta chain described here comes from a study of T cell repertoires in cytomegalovirus infection. In the study overall: Carrying CMV and the relevant HLA type showed in public TCR beta signatures. General study results and limits: The cumulative frequency of public TCR beta families identified carriers of CMV plus the relevant HLA. There were HLA-C-restricted CMV-specific TCR beta clonotypes dominating the ex vivo response.

With 9 bases clipped from V and 6 bases from J, the junction kept 18 bases outside the gene matches. CDR3 length: 17 amino acids. Germline V gives CDR1 SGHRS, CDR2 YFSETQ. TCRdb reprocessed the reads via MiXCR and lists one record per CDR3 protein. The repertoire holds nearly 550,000 distinct CDR3 sequences, with approximately 15% as singletons. With respect to this clonotype: Its antigen is not identified.

The TCR comes from a human donor in good health (CMV status not recorded). Some clones in this sample may be carry-over from other donors' samples. The sequencing sample was made of CD8+ T cells from PBMCs. The rearrangement joins TRBV5-1 to TRBJ2-2; 9 nucleotides match TRBD1. The DNA for the CDR3 is TGCGCCACCGGAGGCGGACAGGGGTCCTTTCGTGCCGGGGAGCTGTTTTTT. It encodes CATGGGQGSFRAGELFF.